This record covers a single T cell receptor beta chain. Clones were read by immunoSEQ multiplex PCR, and TCRdb kept only the in-frame ones, dropping some. The top ten clones hold over 1% of a sample with approximately 200,000 clones, about nine tenths of them seen once. This record comes from a study of blood T cell repertoires in COVID-19. The CDR3 is made up of 16 amino acids. The germline gives CDR1 WSHSY, CDR2 SAAADI. The trim removed 1 base at V and 3 bases at J, leaving 9 bases unmatched. The V gene is TRBV10-2, the J gene TRBJ2-7; 7 nucleotides agree with TRBD1. The sequenced material came from PBMCs or T cells enriched from blood (not recorded which). The sequence was obtained from a man younger than 45 who had recovered from COVID-19. The CDR3 reads CASSEFLWTGDYEQYF. CDR3 sequence (DNA): TGCGCCAGCAGTGAGTTTTTGTGGACAGGTGACTACGAGCAGTACTTC.